This entry lists 26 T cell receptor beta chains sequenced from one sample in a study of control samples from healthy donors and cancer patients. Here immunoSEQ multiplex PCR was the method, and the copy in TCRdb shows in-frame clones only, minus some. The sample has more than 120,000 clones, 75% to 95% seen once. Source material: blood. The receptors shown here come from a man aged 25-45 years in good health.

The chain joins TRBV4-1 to TRBJ2-3, with D uncertain. The V gene's germline CDR1 is MGHRA and CDR2 YSYEKL. This CDR3 has 12 residues. V lost 1 base to trimming and J lost 4 bases, with 3 bases between them. CDR3 sequence reads: CASSQVPDTQYF. CDR3 nucleotides: TGCGCCAGCAGCCAAGTGCCAGATACGCAGTATTTT.

The chain links TRBV27 to TRBJ2-1; TRBD2 aligns across 9 bases. The CDR3 consists of 17 residues. Germline V CDR1 and CDR2: MNHEY, SMNVEV (reference sequence). V lost 5 bases and J lost 6; bases outside the gene matches: 14. The CDR3 sequence: CASSLLYPSGDSNEQFF. The CDR3 coding sequence is TGTGCCAGCAGTCTCCTATATCCTAGCGGGGACTCCAATGAGCAGTTCTTC.

This clone was picked up one time. The chain is built from TRBV30 and TRBJ2-1, with 9 nucleotides matching TRBD1. From germline, CDR1 is GTSNPN and CDR2 SVGIG (reference sequence). CDR3 length equals 15 residues. V gave up 4 bases and J gave up 0 bases; unmatched junction bases: 4. The CDR3 region has the DNA TGTGCCTGGAATAACAGGGGGCTCTCCTACAATGAGCAGTTCTTC. Its protein product is CAWNNRGLSYNEQFF.

This clone was counted a single time. This chain joins TRBV5-1 and TRBJ1-1, with D perhaps matching TRBD1 (5 bases). CDR3 length: 15 residues. Trimming removed 0 bases at V and 3 bases at J, with 12 bases between. The germline gives CDR1 SGHRS, CDR2 YFSETQ. The CDR3, as DNA: TGCGCCAGCAGCTTGGCGGGGGATAGATACACTGAAGCTTTCTTT. This codes for CASSLAGDRYTEAFF.

The chain is built from TRBV7-9 and TRBJ2-6; D possibly corresponds to TRBD1 (6 bases). Germline CDR1 SEHNR, CDR2 FQNEAQ (reference sequence). This CDR3 is built from 17 residues. The V end was cut by 3 bases, the J end by 0 bases, with 12 bases between. This CDR3 is CASSFTGGPSGANVLTF. CDR3 DNA: TGTGCCAGCAGCTTTACTGGGGGCCCCTCTGGGGCCAACGTCCTGACTTTC.

As regards this clone: Other DNA sequences in the same sample also yield this CDR3. This chain connects TRBV5-6 to TRBJ2-7; TRBD2 is a possible D gene (5 bases). CDR1 and CDR2 from the germline V gene are SGHDT and YYEEEE. V was cut by 0 bases and J by 0 bases, with 7 bases left in between. The CDR3 runs 14 residues. CDR3 sequence: CASSLAGSSYEQYF. For the CDR3, the DNA is TGTGCCAGCAGCTTGGCTGGGAGCTCCTACGAGCAGTACTTC.

The V gene is TRBV18, the J gene TRBJ2-3, with TRBD1 identical over 7 bases. The germline V gene encodes CDR1 KGHSH and CDR2 LQKENI. This CDR3 is built from 15 residues. V shed 6 bases, J shed 3 bases, and the junction held 9 bases outside the gene matches. The CDR3 nucleotides are TGTGCCAGCTCTCTAGAGGACAGGCCAACAGATACGCAGTATTTT. This codes for CASSLEDRPTDTQYF.

The chain carries TRBV9 and TRBJ1-3; D remains unclear. The CDR3 runs to 15 residues. From germline, CDR1 is SGDLS and CDR2 YYNGEE. Trimming left V 0 bases short and J 0 bases short, with 7 bases between. The CDR3 here is CASSVDMASGNTIYF. The DNA for the CDR3 is TGTGCCAGCAGCGTAGACATGGCCTCTGGAAACACCATATATTTT.

The chain employs TRBV20-1 and TRBJ2-5; D unclear. V was shortened by 1 base and J by 4 bases, with 4 bases between the two germline ends. The CDR3 spans 11 residues. In germline, CDR1 is DFQATT, CDR2 SNEGSKA (reference sequence). The chain's CDR3 is CSARGGETQYF. The CDR3 DNA reads as TGCAGTGCTAGAGGGGGAGAGACCCAGTACTTC.

DNA for the CDR3: TGTGCCAGCAGTTTATGGTCCGGGAATAATTCACCCCTCCACTTT. Translation gives CASSLWSGNNSPLHF. This rearrangement joins TRBV28 to TRBJ1-6; D call uncertain. The V end was cut by 0 bases, the J end by 5 bases, with 8 bases between. CDR1 and CDR2 (germline): MDHEN, SYDVKM. The CDR3 is made up of 15 amino acids.

This chain links TRBV28 with TRBJ2-7; TRBD1 agrees at 10 bases. In germline, CDR1 is MDHEN, CDR2 SYDVKM. Unmatched junction bases numbered 8, after V lost 6 bases and J lost 3 bases. The CDR3 is made up of 15 amino acids. The CDR3 coding sequence is TGTGCCAGCAGCGTGGGGACAGGGGTTCTCTACGAGCAGTACTTC. It encodes CASSVGTGVLYEQYF.

The chain links TRBV5-1 to TRBJ2-2; the D gene is possibly TRBD1 (5 bases). The CDR3 runs to 15 residues. Germline V lookup: CDR1 SGHRS, CDR2 YFSETQ. V was trimmed by 1 base and J by 5 bases, leaving 12 bases between them. In DNA form, the CDR3 reads TGCGCCAGCAGCTTGAGGCAGGGAAGGACCGGGGAGCTGTTTTTT. Its translation: CASSLRQGRTGELFF. Full variable domain (missing parts from reference TRBV5-1 and TRBJ2-2): KAGVTQTPRYLIKTRGQQVTLSCSPISGHRSVSWYQQTPGQGLQFLFEYFSETQRNKGNFPGRFSGRQFSNSRSEMNVSTLELGDSALYLCASSLRQGRTGELFFGEGSRLTVL.

The genes are TRBV19 and TRBJ2-1; no clear D. The germline V and J ends were trimmed by 8 bases and 7 bases, with 9 bases remaining between them. Germline V gives CDR1 LNHDA, CDR2 SQIVND (reference sequence). The CDR3 totals 11 residues. CDR3 nucleotide sequence: TGTGCCAGTTGGAGAGTGAATGAGCAGTTCTTC. This sequence encodes CASWRVNEQFF.

This chain joins TRBV7-9 and TRBJ1-3; no clear D gene. V lost 1 base and J lost 2, with 9 bases in between. The CDR3 length is 15 residues. CDR1 is SEHNR, CDR2 FQNEAQ, per germline (reference sequence). The chain's CDR3 is CASSLDPVPGNTIYF. DNA of the CDR3: TGTGCCAGCAGCTTAGACCCGGTCCCTGGAAACACCATATATTTT.

This chain uses TRBV11-2 with TRBJ2-7; a possible D gene is TRBD2 (5 bases). V dropped 5 bases and J dropped 2 bases, with 13 bases sitting between them. Germline values: CDR1 SGHAT, CDR2 FQNNGV. The CDR3 contains 14 residues. CDR3: CASSGWENTYEQYF. The CDR3 coding sequence is TGTGCCAGCAGCGGATGGGAGAATACCTACGAGCAGTACTTC.

V usage is TRBV7-2 and J usage is TRBJ2-7; D ambiguous. Germline lookup yields CDR1 SGHTA and CDR2 FQGNSA. There are 13 residues in the CDR3. V was cut by 0 bases and J by 1 base, with 4 bases left in between. DNA of the CDR3: TGTGCCAGCAGCTTAGCAGCATCCTACGAGCAGTACTTC. It encodes CASSLAASYEQYF.

This rearrangement joins TRBV18 to TRBJ1-1; D remains ambiguous. The CDR3 totals 13 residues. The V and J ends lost 2 bases and 3 bases respectively, with 7 bases between them. Germline loops: CDR1 KGHSH, CDR2 LQKENI. The CDR3 region is CASSPVAYTEAFF. CDR3 nucleotide sequence: TGTGCCAGCTCACCAGTGGCGTACACTGAAGCTTTCTTT. Drawing the rest from reference TRBV18 and TRBJ1-1, the complete variable domain is NAGVMQNPRHLVRRRGQEARLRCSPMKGHSHVYWYRQLPEEGLKFMVYLQKENIIDESGMPKERFSAEFPKEGPSILRIQQVVRGDSAAYFCASSPVAYTEAFFGQGTRLTVV.

This chain joins TRBV5-4 and TRBJ2-7; possible D gene TRBD2, 6 bases. Deletions cut 3 bases from V and 2 bases from J, with 12 bases between. The CDR3 sequence is 14 residues long. Per the germline V gene, CDR1 is SGHNT and CDR2 is YYREEE (reference sequence). The CDR3 here is CASSSRTTTYEQYF. The CDR3, as DNA: TGTGCCAGCAGCTCACGGACTACCACCTACGAGCAGTACTTC.

This clone came up once. The rearrangement joins TRBV15 to TRBJ1-2; TRBD1 matches 7 bases. V dropped 3 bases and J dropped 3; count of bases not matched to a gene: 10. This CDR3 is built from 16 residues. Germline CDR1 reads LNHNV; CDR2 reads YYDKDF (reference sequence). The DNA for the CDR3 is TGTGCCACCAGCAGCGATGACAGGGCGTGGGACTATGGCTACACCTTC. Protein product: CATSSDDRAWDYGYTF.

This rearrangement joins TRBV2 to TRBJ2-1; 13 nucleotides align to TRBD2. Germline CDR1 is SNHLY and CDR2 is FYNNEI. V trimming: 4 bases; J trimming: 1 base; junction bases outside the gene matches: 10. CDR3 length equals 19 residues. The CDR3 region is CASSGGTSGAQGSYNEQFF. CDR3 in DNA: TGTGCCAGCAGTGGAGGGACTAGCGGGGCTCAGGGTTCCTACAATGAGCAGTTCTTC.

CDR3 bases: TGTGCCAGCAGCCAAGTCGGTTTTTGGGGGCTGCCTGAAGCTTTCTTT. Translating gives CASSQVGFWGLPEAFF. The chain couples TRBV14 to TRBJ1-1, with D perhaps TRBD1 (6 bases). V lost 1 base and J 6 bases, leaving 18 bases between the germline ends. CDR1 and CDR2 (germline): SGHDN, FVKESK. The CDR3 totals 16 residues. The variable domain in full, completed from reference TRBV14 and TRBJ1-1, reads EAGVTQFPSHSVIEKGQTVTLRCDPISGHDNLYWYRRVMGKEIKFLLHFVKESKQDESGMPNNRFLAERTGGTYSTLKVQPAELEDSGVYFCASSQVGFWGLPEAFFGQGTRLTVV.

The chain is built from TRBV5-1 and TRBJ1-4, with a tentative D call TRBD1 (5 bases). Per germline, CDR1 SGHRS and CDR2 YFSETQ. There are 18 residues in the CDR3. V was shortened by 2 bases and J by 0 bases, with 17 bases between the two germline ends. Written as DNA, the CDR3 is TGCGCCAGCAGCTTTTCCCCCACAGGAGTTGCAACTAATGAAAAACTGTTTTTT. Translating gives CASSFSPTGVATNEKLFF.

The V gene is TRBV6-5, the J gene TRBJ1-2, with D possibly matching TRBD1 (5 bases). The V end lost 4 bases, the J end lost 8 bases, and 20 bases lay between the germline ends. This CDR3 has 15 residues. Germline V gene data show CDR1 as MNHEY and CDR2 as SVGAGI. The CDR3 protein is CASSSSGGCGGGYTF. CDR3 nucleotides: TGTGCCAGCAGTTCCTCCGGGGGGTGCGGGGGGGGCTACACCTTC.

The chain employs TRBV21-1 and TRBJ1-6. TRBV21-1 is designated a pseudogene. The CDR3 is 15 residues long. CDR3 sequence (DNA): TGTGCCAGCAGCAAAGGGGCTCGGGGGGGATCACCCCTCCACTTT. The encoded protein is CASSKGARGGSPLHF.

The chain has TRBV21-1 and TRBJ1-1; the table's D call TRBD1 went unverified against the DNA. TRBV21-1 is annotated as a pseudogene. This CDR3 comprises 17 residues. The CDR3 region is CASSKAGDRAGDTEAFF. Here the CDR3 DNA reads TGTGCCAGCAGCAAAGCGGGGGACAGGGCGGGGGACACTGAAGCTTTCTTT.

The rearrangement links TRBV6-1 to TRBJ2-7, with 8 bases matching TRBD2. V was pared by 3 bases and J by 1 base, with 8 bases of the junction left unmatched. Germline values: CDR1 MNHNS, CDR2 SASEGT. The length of the CDR3 is 16 residues. The CDR3 protein is CASSDPSGGLSYEQYF. CDR3 nucleotides: TGTGCCAGCAGTGATCCCAGCGGGGGCCTTTCCTACGAGCAGTACTTC.